These 12 T cell receptor beta chains originate from one sample sequenced in a study of Ad26.COV2.S vaccination and SARS-CoV-2 variants. Sequencing used immunoSEQ multiplex PCR; TCRdb keeps in-frame clones, though not all of them. The sample holds about 250,000 clones, 87% seen once. This sample's treatment: over 15 received Ad26.COV2.S at low or high dose, single or two shots; about 5 received placebo; per-sample allocation not given. Samples came from day 63 after the first vaccine or placebo injection. Specimen: peripheral blood, collected in a trial of Ad26.COV2.S vaccine versus placebo. These receptors were collected from a person aged 18-65 years who received the Ad26.COV2.S COVID-19 vaccine or a placebo.

This clone has a single count. V is TRBV6-5 and J is TRBJ2-1, with D possibly TRBD1 on 5 matching bases. In germline, CDR1 is MNHEY, CDR2 SVGAGI. V dropped 5 bases and J dropped 4 bases, with 15 bases sitting between them. The CDR3 consists of 15 residues. For the CDR3, the DNA is TGTGCCAGCAGTCACAAACCTCAGGGTTACAATGAGCAGTTCTTC. Encoded protein: CASSHKPQGYNEQFF.

The gene calls are TRBV4-1 and TRBJ2-2, with 7 bases fitting TRBD2. This CDR3 comprises 16 residues. Germline V lookup: CDR1 MGHRA, CDR2 YSYEKL. The trim removed 1 base at V and 5 bases at J, leaving 7 bases unmatched. CDR3 loop: CASSQAQTSVTGELFF. CDR3 DNA sequence: TGCGCCAGCAGCCAAGCCCAAACTAGCGTTACCGGGGAGCTGTTTTTT.

V gene TRBV12-3 or TRBV12-4 combines with J gene TRBJ2-7; 7 bases fit TRBD1. The length of the CDR3 is 13 residues. J was trimmed by 2 bases and V by 6 bases; bases with no gene match: 4. The CDR3 reads CASSPGQAYEQYF. The CDR3 region has the DNA TGTGCCAGCAGCCCAGGACAGGCCTACGAGCAGTACTTC.

This chain links TRBV6-2 or TRBV6-3 with TRBJ1-1; perhaps TRBD1 as D (5 bases). Trimming took 6 bases from V and 0 from J, leaving 8 bases between them. Looked up from germline, CDR1 is MNHEY and CDR2 is SVGEGT. CDR3 length: 13 residues. CDR3 DNA sequence: TGTGCCAGCAGCCAGACAGTGAACACTGAAGCTTTCTTT. Translation: CASSQTVNTEAFF.

This clone was seen once. J is TRBJ2-1 and V is TRBV9, with 7 bases lining up with TRBD2. This CDR3 has 15 residues. V shed 0 bases and J 3 bases; nucleotides not matched to a gene: 3. Germline CDR1 reads SGDLS; CDR2 reads YYNGEE. DNA for the CDR3: TGTGCCAGCAGCGTAGCCGGGGAGGGCTACAATGAGCAGTTCTTC. Protein product: CASSVAGEGYNEQFF.

This chain connects TRBV5-1 to TRBJ1-4; D is perhaps TRBD1 (6 bases). V shed 0 bases and J shed 0 bases, with 9 bases lying between them. The CDR3 length is 16 residues. CDR1 SGHRS and CDR2 YFSETQ come from the germline V gene. CDR3 coding DNA: TGCGCCAGCAGCTTGGCGAAGGGGGCAACTAATGAAAAACTGTTTTTT. It translates to CASSLAKGATNEKLFF.

This rearrangement joins TRBV5-4 to TRBJ1-3; D perhaps matches TRBD1 (6 bases). Between the trimmed V and J ends, which lost 2 bases and 4 bases, there was a span of 10 bases. The CDR3 contains 14 residues. CDR1 and CDR2 (germline): SGHNT, YYREEE (reference sequence). In DNA form, the CDR3 reads TGTGCCAGCAGCTTCCAGGGGTCGGGAAACACCATATATTTT. Protein product: CASSFQGSGNTIYF.

The genes are TRBV7-3 and TRBJ2-3; 9 bases agree with TRBD2. Unmatched junction bases numbered 6, after V lost 3 bases and J lost 2 bases. Germline loops: CDR1 SGHTA, CDR2 FQGTGA. This CDR3 has 16 residues. In DNA form, the CDR3 reads TGTGCCAGCAGCTTTGGGGGACTAGCAGACACAGATACGCAGTATTTT. Translating gives CASSFGGLADTDTQYF.

The rearrangement uses TRBV10-3 and TRBJ2-3; 12 bases are a match to TRBD2. The CDR3 is 15 residues long. Germline V gene lookup returns CDR1 ENHRY and CDR2 SYGVKD. The V segment lost 8 bases and the J segment 2 bases; nucleotides outside the gene matches: 5. Here the CDR3 reads CAISASGGDTDTQYF. DNA of the CDR3: TGTGCCATCTCGGCTAGCGGGGGGGACACAGATACGCAGTATTTT.

This clone was picked up one time. The junction and the germline gene differ at one end; a read error may be behind it. The gene calls are TRBV7-9 and TRBJ2-7; TRBD1 or TRBD2 may be the D gene (6 bases each). The CDR3 is 15 residues long. Per germline, CDR1 SEHNR and CDR2 FQNEAQ (reference sequence). The CDR3 region is CASSPRGGSSHEQYF. The CDR3 region has the DNA TGTGCCAGCAGCCCTCGAGGGGGGTCCTCCCACGAGCAGTACTTC.

The CDR3 loop is CASSQERGGSVLGANVLTF. DNA for the CDR3: TGCGCCAGCAGCCAAGAGAGAGGGGGGTCGGTTCTAGGGGCCAACGTCCTGACTTTC. The chain couples TRBV4-3 to TRBJ2-6; D is perhaps TRBD1 or TRBD2 (6 bases each). V lost 0 bases and J 4 bases, leaving 19 bases between the germline ends. This CDR3 region has 19 residues. The V gene's germline CDR1 is LGHNA and CDR2 YSLEER.

For this clone: Other nucleotide sequences in the sample specify the same CDR3. The chain has TRBV30 and TRBJ2-4; weak D call: TRBD1 (5 bases). V was shortened by 0 bases and J by 4 bases, with 7 bases between the two germline ends. Per the germline V gene, CDR1 is GTSNPN and CDR2 is SVGIG (reference sequence). The CDR3 has 13 residues. CDR3 nucleotides: TGTGCCTGGAGTGTAGGGGTGAAAAACATTCAGTACTTC. It yields the protein CAWSVGVKNIQYF. Using reference TRBV30 and TRBJ2-4 for the parts outside the CDR3, the full variable domain is SQTIHQWPATLVQPVGSPLSLECTVEGTSNPNLYWYRQAAGRGLQLLFYSVGIGQISSEVPQNLSASRPQDRQFILSSKKLLLSDSGFYLCAWSVGVKNIQYFGAGTRLSVL.